Below, 21 T cell receptor beta chains from the same sample are listed, as sequenced in a study of beta chain features in type 1 diabetes. Reverse transcription of all isolated RNA meant that expressed TCRB transcripts were sequenced. Some clones are missing from TCRdb's copy, which holds only in-frame ones; the method was immunoSEQ multiplex PCR. The table records 95,000 to 150,000 clones, roughly 15% of them present only once. Their antigen targets remain unknown. Study findings and constraints: TCRB CDR3s from Type 1 diabetes patients were moderately but significantly shorter in all four CD4+ subsets.

The specimen was central memory CD4+ T cells from blood. These receptors all come from a man under 40 with type 1 diabetes.

This clone was picked up many times. Other DNA sequences in the same sample also yield this CDR3. V and J are TRBV29-1 and TRBJ2-2, with D possibly TRBD2 on 5 matching bases. V dropped 3 bases and J dropped 1 base, with 6 bases sitting between them. Germline V gene sequence: CDR1 SQVTM, CDR2 ANQGSEA. CDR3 length: 13 residues. Written as DNA, the CDR3 is TGCAGCGTTGACCGGGGGAACACCGGGGAGCTGTTTTTT. It is translated as CSVDRGNTGELFF.

About this clone itself: This may come from a read error, since a much larger clone is one base off. Other DNA sequences in this sample translate to the same CDR3. The J gene is TRBJ1-1, the V gene TRBV2; D possibly corresponds to TRBD1 (5 bases). V lost 2 bases, J lost 1 base, and 5 bases lay in between. This CDR3 spans 13 amino acids. CDR1 and CDR2 (germline): SNHLY, FYNNEI. The CDR3 DNA is TGTGCCAGCAGTGAACAGGGGAACACTGAAGCTTTCTTT. It is translated as CASSEQGNTEAFF.

This clone was seen a few times. The DNA of the CDR3 is TGTGCCAGCAGCCCACGGACTGGGAATGAGCAGTTCTTC. Protein product: CASSPRTGNEQFF. The V call is TRBV13, the J call TRBJ2-1, with D possibly TRBD2 on 5 matching bases. Germline V lookup: CDR1 PRHDT, CDR2 FYEKMQ (reference sequence). The CDR3 extends over 13 amino acids. Trimming stripped 5 bases from V and 7 bases from J, with 12 bases between. Supplemented by reference TRBV13 and TRBJ2-1, the full variable domain reads AAGVIQSPRHLIKEKRETATLKCYPIPRHDTVYWYQQGPGQDPQFLISFYEKMQSDKGSIPDRFSAQQFSDYHSELNMSSLELGDSALYFCASSPRTGNEQFFGPGTRLTVL.

CDR3 loop: CASSQSWSEQFF. CDR3 nucleotide sequence: TGCGCCAGCAGCCAAAGCTGGAGTGAGCAGTTCTTC. The chain recombines TRBV4-3 with TRBJ2-1; D unclear. CDR1 LGHNA and CDR2 YSLEER come from the germline V gene. The CDR3 covers 12 residues. V was shortened by 2 bases and J by 9 bases, with 8 bases between the two germline ends.

The chain joins TRBV7-2 to TRBJ1-4, with 7 bases lining up with TRBD1. The CDR3 has 18 residues. The ends lost 3 bases at V and 0 bases at J; junction bases unmatched: 10. Germline assignment: CDR1 SGHTA and CDR2 FQGNSA. The DNA of the CDR3 is TGTGCCAGCAGCTTGGGCTACAGGGGAAAGTCAACTAATGAAAAACTGTTTTTT. Amino acid sequence: CASSLGYRGKSTNEKLFF. The whole variable domain, filled in from reference TRBV7-2 and TRBJ1-4, reads GAGVSQSPSNKVTEKGKDVELRCDPISGHTALYWYRQSLGQGLEFLIYFQGNSAPDKSGLPSDRFSAERTGGSVSTLTIQRTQQEDSAVYLCASSLGYRGKSTNEKLFFGSGTQLSVL.

This sequence joins TRBV5-4 and TRBJ2-3; 10 bases map to TRBD2. Germline lookup yields CDR1 SGHNT and CDR2 YYREEE (reference sequence). CDR3 size: 15 residues. V shed 4 bases and J 2 bases; nucleotides not matched to a gene: 4. In DNA, the CDR3 is TGTGCCAGCAGCACGACTAGCGGGTACACAGATACGCAGTATTTT. Protein sequence: CASSTTSGYTDTQYF. The full variable domain, with the rest looked up from reference TRBV5-4 and TRBJ2-3, is ETGVTQSPTHLIKTRGQQVTLRCSSQSGHNTVSWYQQALGQGPQFIFQYYREEENGRGNFPPRFSGLQFPNYSSELNVNALELDDSALYLCASSTTSGYTDTQYFGPGTRLTVL.

This clone occurred a few times. This chain joins TRBV7-6 and TRBJ2-1; 8 bases map to TRBD1. Losses at the gene ends were 8 bases for V and 4 bases for J; bases not matched to a gene: 4. CDR3 length: 13 amino acids. The germline CDR1 and CDR2 sequences are SGHVS and FNYEAQ. The CDR3 DNA reads as TGTGCCAGCGGACAGGGCCAATACAATGAGCAGTTCTTC. Encoded protein: CASGQGQYNEQFF.

V is TRBV19 and J is TRBJ2-5; D not certain. The V end was cut by 0 bases, the J end by 2 bases, with 16 bases between. CDR1 and CDR2 (germline): LNHDA, SQIVND (reference sequence). This CDR3 is 17 amino acids long. This CDR3 is CASSIDLHLTIQETQYF. CDR3 sequence (DNA): TGTGCCAGTAGTATAGACCTTCACCTCACAATTCAAGAGACCCAGTACTTC.

The chain links TRBV4-3 to TRBJ1-2; D unresolved. V lost 0 bases and J lost 4, with 12 bases in between. The germline gives CDR1 LGHNA, CDR2 YSLEER. This CDR3 has 15 amino acids. The CDR3 loop is CASSQDLKESYGYTF. The DNA for the CDR3 is TGCGCCAGCAGCCAAGATCTAAAGGAATCCTATGGCTACACCTTC.

This clone was detected only a few times. V and J are TRBV11-3 and TRBJ2-3, with a possible D match to TRBD1 (6 bases). V lost 4 bases, J lost 2 bases, and 10 bases lay in between. CDR3 length: 14 residues. Per the germline V gene, CDR1 is SGHNT and CDR2 is YENEEA. This chain's CDR3 is CASSYREDTDTQYF. The CDR3 DNA is TGTGCCAGCAGCTACAGGGAAGACACAGATACGCAGTATTTT. Filled out from reference TRBV11-3 and TRBJ2-3, the complete variable domain reads EAGVVQSPRYKIIEKKQPVAFWCNPISGHNTLYWYLQNLGQGPELLIRYENEEAVDDSQLPKDRFSAERLKGVDSTLKIQPAELGDSAVYLCASSYREDTDTQYFGPGTRLTVL.

This clone was detected ten times or more. This chain links TRBV18 with TRBJ2-5, with no clear D. The V gene lost 0 bases and the J gene lost 2 bases, with 10 bases spanning the gap. The CDR3 runs to 15 residues. In germline, CDR1 is KGHSH, CDR2 LQKENI. The CDR3 here is CASSPPWGDQETQYF. The CDR3 DNA sequence: TGTGCCAGCTCACCACCGTGGGGTGATCAAGAGACCCAGTACTTC.

The CDR3 loop reads CAWSELGQGYEQYF. CDR3 coding DNA: TGTGCCTGGAGTGAACTAGGACAGGGCTACGAGCAGTACTTC. The rearrangement uses TRBV30 and TRBJ2-7, with 8 positions matching TRBD1. After removal of 1 base from V and 3 bases from J, the junction contained 5 bases not matched to a gene. Germline V CDR1 and CDR2: GTSNPN, SVGIG (reference sequence). CDR3 length equals 14 residues.

This clone occurred a few times. The V gene is TRBV27, the J gene TRBJ2-6, with D possibly being TRBD1 (5 bases). The V gene lost 5 bases and the J gene lost 0 bases, with 8 bases spanning the gap. Per the germline V gene, CDR1 is MNHEY and CDR2 is SMNVEV (reference sequence). The CDR3 has 15 residues. The CDR3: CASSIQASGANVLTF. The CDR3 region has the DNA TGTGCCAGCAGTATACAGGCCTCTGGGGCCAACGTCCTGACTTTC.

This clone was observed a handful of times. This rearrangement joins TRBV6-1 to TRBJ1-2, with D unclear. V dropped 2 bases and J dropped 3 bases, with 7 bases sitting between them. Looked up from germline, CDR1 is MNHNS and CDR2 is SASEGT. The CDR3 contains 13 residues. The CDR3 is CASSEMAYYGYTF. In DNA, the CDR3 is TGTGCCAGCAGTGAAATGGCCTACTATGGCTACACCTTC.

The CDR3 spells CASSEGTGNQPQHF. In DNA form, the CDR3 reads TGTGCCAGCAGTGAGGGGACAGGCAATCAGCCCCAGCATTTT. V usage is TRBV6-1 and J usage is TRBJ1-5; 7 nucleotides line up with TRBD1. Trimming took 3 bases from V and 2 from J; bases not matched to a gene: 1. The CDR3 consists of 14 residues. In germline, CDR1 is MNHNS, CDR2 SASEGT.

V usage is TRBV5-1 and J usage is TRBJ2-1, with TRBD2 identical over 10 bases. The CDR3 has 15 residues. From germline, CDR1 is SGHRS and CDR2 YFSETQ. The junction had 8 bases not matched to a gene; V was cut back by 4 bases and J by 7 bases. The CDR3 loop is CASSPAGGPTNEQFF. The CDR3 DNA reads TGCGCCAGCAGCCCAGCGGGGGGGCCTACGAATGAGCAGTTCTTC.

This sequence joins TRBV11-3 and TRBJ1-1; D is perhaps TRBD1 (5 bases). V dropped 5 bases and J dropped 8 bases, with 15 bases sitting between them. CDR1 is SGHNT and CDR2 is YENEEA in the germline V gene. The CDR3 contains 13 residues. CDR3 bases: TGTGCCAGCAGCAAGGGGCGACAACGGGAAGCTTTCTTT. Residues: CASSKGRQREAFF.

V and J are TRBV7-8 and TRBJ1-5; tentatively, D is TRBD1 (6 bases). Germline loops: CDR1 SGHVS, CDR2 FQNEAQ. V lost 5 bases and J lost 5, with 10 bases in between. The CDR3 is 13 amino acids. The CDR3 reads CASSQQGDQPQHF. CDR3 DNA: TGTGCCAGCAGCCAACAGGGAGATCAGCCCCAGCATTTT.

This clone was seen only a few times. The chain combines TRBV28 with TRBJ2-7, with 9 bases fitting TRBD1. The ends lost 4 bases at V and 6 bases at J; junction bases unmatched: 10. Germline CDR1 MDHEN, CDR2 SYDVKM. This CDR3 spans 15 amino acids. The CDR3 coding sequence is TGTGCCAGCAGTTGGACAGGGGCCCTTGATGTCGAGCAGTACTTC. It specifies CASSWTGALDVEQYF.

The chain links TRBV20-1 to TRBJ1-2, with D unresolved. The CDR3 loop spans 11 amino acids. The germline V and J ends were trimmed by 5 bases and 6 bases, with 10 bases remaining between them. The germline V gene encodes CDR1 DFQATT and CDR2 SNEGSKA (reference sequence). CDR3 region: CSAPNTHGYTF. CDR3 coding DNA: TGCAGTGCTCCAAATACCCATGGCTACACCTTC.

This clone was observed a few times. J is TRBJ2-4 and V is TRBV6-1, with D uncertain. Germline lookup yields CDR1 MNHNS and CDR2 SASEGT. Trimming removed 4 bases from V and 5 bases from J, with 9 bases in between. This CDR3 has 13 amino acids. The CDR3 DNA sequence: TGTGCCAGCAGTGGGACGTCGCAAAACATTCAGTACTTC. This sequence encodes CASSGTSQNIQYF.